Below, 24 T cell receptor beta chains from the same sample are listed, as sequenced in a study of T cells after yellow fever vaccination. TCRdb called the 5' RACE reads again in MiXCR, with one record for every CDR3 protein. The table lists a few hundred thousand distinct CDR3 sequences, over 4% of them singletons. Sequencing used PBMCs, obtained 5 days after the yellow fever booster vaccination. These receptors were collected from a man aged 18-30 years who received the YFV17D yellow fever vaccine.

The chain joins TRBV4-3 to TRBJ2-3; a possible D gene is TRBD1 (5 bases). Deletions cut 1 base from V and 4 bases from J, with 18 bases between. Germline CDR1 is LGHNA and CDR2 is YSLEER. This CDR3 has 17 amino acids. CDR3 in amino acids: CASSQVVRALSSDTQYF. CDR3 coding DNA: TGCGCCAGCAGCCAAGTTGTCAGGGCTCTGTCGTCAGATACGCAGTATTTT.

This clonotype appeared many times. The chain employs TRBV12-3 or TRBV12-4 and TRBJ1-6; D gene uncertain. The V end lost 2 bases, the J end lost 6 bases, and 8 bases lay between the germline ends. The CDR3 length is 14 residues. CDR3 DNA: TGTGCCAGCAGTTTAAACATACCTAATTCACCCCTCCACTTT. Residues: CASSLNIPNSPLHF.

There are many counts of this clonotype. The gene calls are TRBV4-3 and TRBJ2-3; 9 nucleotides line up with TRBD2. CDR1 is LGHNA, CDR2 YSLEER, per germline. The CDR3 totals 15 residues. J was trimmed by 10 bases and V by 2 bases; bases with no gene match: 10. The CDR3 sequence: CASSQTPSSGGPQYF. CDR3 sequence (DNA): TGCGCCAGCAGCCAAACCCCGTCAAGCGGGGGGCCGCAGTATTTT.

This clonotype was observed at least ten times. The rearrangement joins TRBV5-8 to TRBJ1-6; 7 nucleotides align to TRBD1. CDR3 size: 14 residues. The ends lost 2 bases at V and 8 bases at J; junction bases unmatched: 4. Germline CDR1 is SGHTS and CDR2 is YDEGEE. CDR3 protein: CASSFGQVYSPLHF. The DNA for the CDR3 is TGTGCCAGCAGCTTCGGACAGGTCTATTCACCCCTCCACTTT.

This chain joins TRBV4-1 and TRBJ2-5; D may match TRBD1 or TRBD2 (5 bases each). The CDR3 has 15 residues. Trimming removed 5 bases at V and 6 bases at J, with 19 bases between. Germline CDR1 MGHRA, CDR2 YSYEKL. CDR3 residues: CASSAGTNSVQTQYF. CDR3 coding DNA: TGCGCCAGCAGCGCCGGGACCAACTCGGTCCAGACCCAGTACTTC.

This clonotype has just a few counts. The V call is TRBV9, the J call TRBJ2-5; D unresolved. This CDR3 spans 14 amino acids. The germline gives CDR1 SGDLS, CDR2 YYNGEE. The V end lost 0 bases, the J end lost 5 bases, and 11 bases lay between the germline ends. CDR3 sequence (DNA): TGTGCCAGCAGCGTAGCCCCCTTATCGGAGACCCAGTACTTC. This gives the protein CASSVAPLSETQYF.

V is TRBV6-1 and J is TRBJ2-1; D is unresolved. The length of the CDR3 is 15 residues. The germline V and J ends were trimmed by 1 base and 0 bases, with 7 bases remaining between them. Germline lookup yields CDR1 MNHNS and CDR2 SASEGT. CDR3 region: CASSEDWSSYNEQFF. The CDR3 DNA reads as TGTGCCAGCAGTGAAGACTGGAGCTCCTACAATGAGCAGTTCTTC.

The sample holds a few counts of this clonotype. The V call is TRBV11-2, the J call TRBJ2-3; possibly TRBD1 for D (9 bases). The length of the CDR3 is 21 residues. Trimming removed 5 bases from V and 6 bases from J, with 36 bases in between. Per the germline V gene, CDR1 is SGHAT and CDR2 is FQNNGV. CDR3 region: CASSPFTGGWAGGGHTDTQYF. CDR3 in DNA: TGTGCCAGCAGCCCCTTCACAGGGGGCTGGGCAGGCGGGGGGCATACTGATACGCAGTATTTT. The full variable domain, its missing parts supplied by reference TRBV11-2 and TRBJ2-3, is EAGVAQSPRYKIIEKRQSVAFWCNPISGHATLYWYQQILGQGPKLLIQFQNNGVVDDSQLPKDRFSAERLKGVDSTLKIQPAKLEDSAVYLCASSPFTGGWAGGGHTDTQYFGPGTRLTVL.

This chain joins TRBV29-1 and TRBJ2-1; 7 bases match TRBD1. Trimming removed 7 bases from V and 5 bases from J; junction bases left unmatched: 8. CDR1 and CDR2 (germline): SQVTM, ANQGSEA. The CDR3 has 13 residues. CDR3: CSALAGTDNEQFF. CDR3 coding DNA: TGCAGCGCCCTAGCCGGGACAGACAATGAGCAGTTCTTC.

The gene calls are TRBV20-1 and TRBJ2-3, with unresolved D. The CDR3 has 11 amino acids. Germline V lookup: CDR1 DFQATT, CDR2 SNEGSKA (reference sequence). The V end was cut by 3 bases, the J end by 5 bases, with 6 bases between. CDR3 in amino acids: CSASGGDTQYF. The CDR3 coding sequence is TGCAGTGCTAGCGGTGGAGATACGCAGTATTTT.

This clonotype has only a few counts. The chain joins TRBV7-9 to TRBJ2-7, with D possibly TRBD1 on 5 matching bases. The CDR3 runs 14 residues. CDR1 and CDR2 from the germline V gene are SEHNR and FQNEAQ (reference sequence). Deletions cut 1 base from V and 5 bases from J, with 12 bases between. Here the CDR3 reads CASSLETDSDEQYV. The DNA for the CDR3 is TGTGCCAGCAGCTTAGAGACAGATTCTGACGAGCAGTACGTC.

Only a few counts were recorded for this clonotype. The V and J genes are TRBV29-1 and TRBJ2-3; 7 nucleotides agree with TRBD2. CDR1 SQVTM and CDR2 ANQGSEA come from the germline V gene. CDR3 size: 14 residues. After removal of 5 bases from V and 6 bases from J, the junction contained 11 bases not matched to a gene. CDR3 bases: TGCAGCGTTAGCGGGGAACGGGGCGTGGATACGCAGTATTTT. Protein: CSVSGERGVDTQYF.

This clonotype was recorded many times. V is TRBV6-2 or TRBV6-3 and J is TRBJ2-4; D not resolved. Trimming removed 5 bases from V and 1 base from J, with 12 bases in between. CDR3 length equals 15 residues. The germline CDR1 and CDR2 sequences are MNHEY and SVGEGT. Here the CDR3 DNA reads TGTGCCAGCAGTCCCGGACGGGCCGCCAAAAACATTCAGTACTTC. It is translated as CASSPGRAAKNIQYF.

This clonotype was counted ten times or more. This chain uses TRBV5-5 with TRBJ2-3; TRBD2 agrees at 9 bases. The CDR3 is 15 amino acids. CDR1 is SGHKS and CDR2 is YYEKEE in the germline V gene (reference sequence). Trimming took 4 bases from V and 2 from J; bases not matched to a gene: 5. The CDR3 reads CASSASGGTTDTQYF. The CDR3 nucleotides read TGTGCCAGCAGCGCCAGCGGGGGGACCACAGATACGCAGTATTTT.

The V gene is TRBV7-2, the J gene TRBJ2-7, with D perhaps matching TRBD1 (5 bases). From germline, CDR1 is SGHTA and CDR2 FQGNSA. Trimming removed 1 base at V and 7 bases at J, with 8 bases between. This CDR3 contains 12 residues. This CDR3 reads CASSLDQGEQYV. In DNA, the CDR3 is TGTGCCAGCAGCTTAGATCAGGGAGAGCAGTACGTC.

There are many counts of this clonotype. This chain uses TRBV5-1 with TRBJ2-3; D not resolved. CDR1 and CDR2 (germline): SGHRS, YFSETQ. There are 12 residues in the CDR3. V lost 1 base and J 9 bases, leaving 9 bases between the germline ends. DNA of the CDR3: TGCGCCAGCAGCTTGCAACACGAGACGCAGTATTTT. Translated, it gives CASSLQHETQYF.

This clonotype was found many times. V usage is TRBV12-3 or TRBV12-4 and J usage is TRBJ2-1; D could derive from TRBD1 or TRBD2 (6 bases each). This CDR3 has 18 amino acids. Trimming pared 0 bases from V and 6 bases from J, leaving 21 bases between. The CDR3 bases are TGTGCCAGCAGTTTAGCGCTTGGAGGGGGGCGAGGTGGCAATGAGCAGTTCTTC. Protein product: CASSLALGGGRGGNEQFF.

The V call is TRBV5-1, the J call TRBJ1-2; D remains ambiguous. Germline V gives CDR1 SGHRS, CDR2 YFSETQ. The CDR3 length is 13 residues. V shed 0 bases and J shed 6 bases, with 9 bases lying between them. The CDR3 DNA is TGCGCCAGCAGCTTGGATGGGTGGAATGGCTACACCTTC. This gives the protein CASSLDGWNGYTF.

This chain links TRBV20-1 with TRBJ2-5; 7 nucleotides match TRBD1. Germline CDR1 reads DFQATT; CDR2 reads SNEGSKA (reference sequence). This CDR3 region has 15 residues. Trimming cost V 4 bases and J 8 bases; bases outside gene matches: 16. Written as DNA, the CDR3 is TGCAGTGCTAACCCACCGAAGGGGACAGCAATTACCCAGTACTTC. Its translation is CSANPPKGTAITQYF.

This clonotype was recorded many times. Mismatch with germline at one junction end may stem from a read error. The rearrangement joins TRBV4-1 to TRBJ2-1, with D unclear. Germline values: CDR1 MGHRA, CDR2 YSYEKL. The CDR3 extends over 15 amino acids. The CDR3 sequence: CASSQRATETNGQFF. CDR3 bases: TGCGCCAGCAGCCAAAGGGCTACCGAGACCAATGGGCAGTTCTTC.

The chain couples TRBV7-6 to TRBJ1-1; D might be TRBD1 (6 bases). Trimming left V 3 bases short and J 4 bases short, with 12 bases between. The CDR3 loop spans 14 amino acids. In germline, CDR1 is SGHVS, CDR2 FNYEAQ. The CDR3, as DNA: TGTGCCAGCAGCTTCCAGGGGCGAGTCACTGAAGCTTTCTTT. This encodes CASSFQGRVTEAFF.

The chain combines TRBV7-6 with TRBJ2-7, with 8 nucleotides matching TRBD2. Germline assignment: CDR1 SGHVS and CDR2 FNYEAQ. The J segment lost 3 bases and the V segment lost 1 base, leaving 5 bases of the junction unmatched. The CDR3 runs to 15 residues. The CDR3 nucleotides read TGTGCCAGCAGCTTAGAGGCTAGCGGGTTCTACGAGCAGTACGTC. Translated, it gives CASSLEASGFYEQYV.

This clonotype was counted only a few times. This sequence joins TRBV18 and TRBJ1-3; D gene ambiguous. The CDR3 has 13 residues. Trimming left V 5 bases short and J 0 bases short, with 5 bases between. CDR1 and CDR2 from the germline V gene are KGHSH and LQKENI. CDR3 in amino acids: CASSDSSGNTIYF. For the CDR3, the DNA is TGTGCCAGCTCAGATAGCTCTGGAAACACCATATATTTT.

This clonotype was observed a few times. The chain joins TRBV20-1 to TRBJ1-5; 7 bases align to TRBD1. The CDR3 is 14 amino acids. From germline, CDR1 is DFQATT and CDR2 SNEGSKA (reference sequence). J was trimmed by 0 bases and V by 1 base; bases with no gene match: 0. Here the CDR3 DNA reads TGCAGTGCTAGAGGGGACAGTAGCAATCAGCCCCAGCATTTT. Its translation is CSARGDSSNQPQHF.